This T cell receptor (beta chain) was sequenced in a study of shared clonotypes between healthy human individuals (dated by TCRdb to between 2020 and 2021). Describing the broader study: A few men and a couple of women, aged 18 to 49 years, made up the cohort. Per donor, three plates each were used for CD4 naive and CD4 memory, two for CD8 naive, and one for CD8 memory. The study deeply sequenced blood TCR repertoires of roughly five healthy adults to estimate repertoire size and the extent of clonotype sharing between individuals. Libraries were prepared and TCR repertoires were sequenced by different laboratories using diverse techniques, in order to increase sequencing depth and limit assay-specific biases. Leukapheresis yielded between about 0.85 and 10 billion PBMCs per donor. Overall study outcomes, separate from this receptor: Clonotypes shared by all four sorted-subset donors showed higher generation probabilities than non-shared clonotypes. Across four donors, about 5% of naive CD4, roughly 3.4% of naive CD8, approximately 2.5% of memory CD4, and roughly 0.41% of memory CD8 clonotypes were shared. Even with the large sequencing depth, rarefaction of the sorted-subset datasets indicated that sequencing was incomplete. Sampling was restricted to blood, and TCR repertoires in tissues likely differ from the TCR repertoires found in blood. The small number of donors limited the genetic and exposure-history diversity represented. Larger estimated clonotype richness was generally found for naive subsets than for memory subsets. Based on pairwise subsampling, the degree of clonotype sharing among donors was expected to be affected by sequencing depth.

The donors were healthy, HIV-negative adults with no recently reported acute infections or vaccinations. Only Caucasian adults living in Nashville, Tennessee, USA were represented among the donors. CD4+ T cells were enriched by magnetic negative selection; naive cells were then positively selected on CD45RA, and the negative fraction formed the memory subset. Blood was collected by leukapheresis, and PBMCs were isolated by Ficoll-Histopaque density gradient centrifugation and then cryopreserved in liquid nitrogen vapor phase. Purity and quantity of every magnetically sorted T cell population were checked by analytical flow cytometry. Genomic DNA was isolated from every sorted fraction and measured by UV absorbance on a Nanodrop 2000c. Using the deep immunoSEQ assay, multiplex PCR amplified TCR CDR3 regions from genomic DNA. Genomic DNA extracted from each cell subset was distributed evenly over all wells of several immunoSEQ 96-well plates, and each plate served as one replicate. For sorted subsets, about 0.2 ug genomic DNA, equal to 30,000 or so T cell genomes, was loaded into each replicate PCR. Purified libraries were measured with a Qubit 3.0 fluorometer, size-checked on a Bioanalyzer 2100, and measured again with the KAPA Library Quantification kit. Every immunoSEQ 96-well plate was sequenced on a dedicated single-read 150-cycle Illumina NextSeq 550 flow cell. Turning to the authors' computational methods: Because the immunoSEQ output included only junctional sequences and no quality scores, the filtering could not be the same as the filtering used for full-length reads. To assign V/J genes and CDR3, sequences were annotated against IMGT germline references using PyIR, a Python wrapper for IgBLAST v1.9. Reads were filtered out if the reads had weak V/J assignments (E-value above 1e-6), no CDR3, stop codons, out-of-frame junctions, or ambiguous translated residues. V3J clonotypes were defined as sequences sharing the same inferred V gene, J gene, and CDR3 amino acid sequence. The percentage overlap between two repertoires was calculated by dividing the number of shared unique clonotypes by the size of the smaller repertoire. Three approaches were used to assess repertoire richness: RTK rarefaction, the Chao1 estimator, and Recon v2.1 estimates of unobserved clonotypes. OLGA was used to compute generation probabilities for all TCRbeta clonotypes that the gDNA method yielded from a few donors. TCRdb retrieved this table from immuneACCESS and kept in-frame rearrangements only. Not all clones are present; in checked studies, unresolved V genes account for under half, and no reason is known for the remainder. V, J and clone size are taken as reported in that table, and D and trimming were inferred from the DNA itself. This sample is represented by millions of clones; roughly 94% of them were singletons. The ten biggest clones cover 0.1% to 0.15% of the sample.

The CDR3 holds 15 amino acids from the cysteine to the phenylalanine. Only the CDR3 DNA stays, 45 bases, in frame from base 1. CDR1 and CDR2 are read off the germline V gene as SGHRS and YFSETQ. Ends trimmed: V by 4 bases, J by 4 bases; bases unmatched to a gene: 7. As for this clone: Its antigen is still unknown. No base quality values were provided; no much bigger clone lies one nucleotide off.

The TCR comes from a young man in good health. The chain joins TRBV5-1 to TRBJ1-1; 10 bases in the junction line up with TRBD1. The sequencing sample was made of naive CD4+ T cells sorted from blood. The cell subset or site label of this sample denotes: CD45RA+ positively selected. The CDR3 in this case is CASSLRTGGTTEAFF. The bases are TGCGCCAGCAGCCTGAGGACAGGGGGTACCACTGAAGCTTTCTTT.